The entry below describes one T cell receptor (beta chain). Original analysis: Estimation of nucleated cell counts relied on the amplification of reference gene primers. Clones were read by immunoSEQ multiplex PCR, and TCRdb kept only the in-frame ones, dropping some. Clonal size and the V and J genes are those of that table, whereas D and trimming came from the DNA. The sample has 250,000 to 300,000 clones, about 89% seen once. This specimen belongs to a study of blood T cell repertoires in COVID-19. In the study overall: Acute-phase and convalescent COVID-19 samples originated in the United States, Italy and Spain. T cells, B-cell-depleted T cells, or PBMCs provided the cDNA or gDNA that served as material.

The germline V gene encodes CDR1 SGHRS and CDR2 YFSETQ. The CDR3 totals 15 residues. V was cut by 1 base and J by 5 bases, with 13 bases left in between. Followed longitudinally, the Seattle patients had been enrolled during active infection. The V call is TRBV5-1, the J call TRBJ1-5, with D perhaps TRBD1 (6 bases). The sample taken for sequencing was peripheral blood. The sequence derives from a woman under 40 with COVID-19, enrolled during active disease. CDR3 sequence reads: CASSLSGDTHQPQHF. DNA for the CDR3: TGCGCCAGCAGCTTGTCAGGGGACACCCATCAGCCCCAGCATTTT.